The source of this TCR beta chain is a study of blood T cell repertoires in COVID-19 (dated by TCRdb to about 2020). Broadly, across the study: Samples from collaborators originated in the United States, Italy and Spain and spanned both the acute and convalescent phases of COVID-19. The material from the prospective study consisted of cDNA or gDNA derived from T cells, B-cell-depleted T cells, or PBMCs. Deeply sampled blood TCRbeta repertoires from subjects exposed to, actively infected with, or recovered from COVID-19 were included in the dataset. The repertoires were released in a freely available public database meant as a resource for research on the immune response to SARS-CoV-2. Samples came from the ongoing ImmuneRACE study (first 160 participants) plus 1,254 subjects from 6 global collaborators. Sample metadata almost always included a de-identified subject ID, COVID-19 status, age in years and sex. HLA class I and class II types, where available, came from metadata supplied by the sample provider rather than from assay-based typing.

Concerning this clone itself: The clone's antigen remains unknown. Nothing much larger sits one base from this clone, and base qualities are not available.

TCRbeta CDR3 regions were amplified from genomic DNA using the immunoSEQ Assay, a bias-controlled multiplex PCR. The source study handled its data this way. Within the assay, amplification of reference gene primers was used to estimate how many nucleated cells each sample contained. Sequence reads were collapsed and filtered to measure the absolute abundance of every unique TCRbeta CDR3 rearrangement. Productive Simpson clonality was computed per sample as the square root of Simpson's diversity index over productive rearrangements. This immuneACCESS table, as held by TCRdb, lists in-frame sequences with V and J called but not all clones. Of the missing ones, under half trace to an unresolved V gene in checked studies; the others have no known cause. V, J and clone size were drawn from that table, and D and trimming were deduced from the DNA. The sample table shows approximately 270,000 clones, and around 81% are seen once. The biggest ten clones account for approximately 14% of the sample.

Looking up the germline V gene yields CDR1 SNHLY and CDR2 FYNNEI. The CDR3 runs 14 residues from the cysteine to the phenylalanine. Here the CDR3 DNA is all that survives: 42 bases in frame from base 1. Trimming leaves V shorter by 8 bases and J shorter by 4 bases, with the junction holding 9 bases beyond the gene matches. Points the paper makes about the study in general: Clinical and demographic metadata were provided uncurated, with the amount varying by source and participant.

In Seattle, one collaborating source enrolled patients while the infection was active and tracked those patients longitudinally over the course of disease. Collaborating institutions collected whole blood in K2EDTA tubes following their own protocols. For TCRbeta analysis, collaborators shipped samples in one of three forms: frozen whole blood, isolated PBMCs, or DNA extracted from either of those sample types. This receptor chain uses TRBV2 and TRBJ2-7; 9 nucleotides in the junction match TRBD1. Input material: peripheral blood. The TCR comes from a person aged 70 to 85 with COVID-19, enrolled during active disease. The CDR3 protein is CASGTGQGNYEQYF. The DNA sequence reads TGTGCCAGCGGTACGGGACAGGGAAATTACGAGCAGTACTTC.